This is a list of T cell receptor beta chains from one sample in a study of response to subunit inactivated influenza vaccine. TCRdb passed the RT-PCR reads through MiXCR, listing each CDR3 protein once. The sample has hundreds of thousands of distinct CDR3 sequences, approximately 13% seen once. Sequences were derived from PBMCs from blood, sampled roughly 45 days after vaccination. These receptors were obtained from a man in his forties or fifties who received an inactivated influenza vaccine. Both conserved end residues are part of each CDR3. A D gene is named only where the DNA matches it firmly. Clone size is not always given. Where it is, it says once, few, many or a class for expanded clones.

cdr3_length j_call v_call d_call clone_size cdr3_nt cdr3_aa
13 TRBJ2-5 TRBV6-2/TRBV6-3 NA NA TGTGCCAGCATTAAGGGACGGTGGGAGACCCAGTACTTC CASIKGRWETQYF
15 TRBJ1-5 TRBV7-2 NA many TGTGCCAGCAGCTTAGTGGACGGGAGCAATCAGCCCCAGCATTTT CASSLVDGSNQPQHF
12 TRBJ2-1 TRBV12-3/TRBV12-4 NA many TGTGCCAGCAGTCGCTGGAAGAATGAGCAGTTCTTC CASSRWKNEQFF
16 TRBJ2-3 TRBV4-3 NA NA TGCGCCAGCAGCCAAGACGTCGTGACTTACACAGATACGCAGTATTTT CASSQDVVTYTDTQYF
14 TRBJ2-1 TRBV12-3/TRBV12-4 NA many TGTGCCAGCAGTCGGCTCGGGACTCCCAATGAGCAGTTCTTC CASSRLGTPNEQFF
11 TRBJ1-2 TRBV3-1 NA few TGTGCCAGCAGCCAGCACTATGGCTACACCTTC CASSQHYGYTF
13 TRBJ1-2 TRBV2 NA few TGTGCCAGCACTGTTGGGGGTAACTATGGCTACACCTTC CASTVGGNYGYTF
16 TRBJ2-7 TRBV5-1 TRBD2 few TGCGCCAGCAGCTTGGACTTAGCGGGTGCTACCTACGAGCAGTACTTC CASSLDLAGATYEQYF
15 TRBJ2-2 TRBV12-3/TRBV12-4 NA NA TGTGCCAGCAGTTTAGTGGGGGGCGACACCGGGGAGCTGTTTTTT CASSLVGGDTGELFF
13 TRBJ1-2 TRBV3-1 NA NA TGTGCCAGCAGCCACGGGACGAACTATGGCTACACCTTC CASSHGTNYGYTF
15 TRBJ2-7 TRBV7-8 NA NA TGTGCCAGCAGCTTGCCGACCGGACAGAGATACGAGCAGTACTTC CASSLPTGQRYEQYF
13 TRBJ2-2 TRBV28 NA few TGTGCCAGCAGTTTTCCAGGGCCCGGGGAGCTGTTTTTT CASSFPGPGELFF
15 TRBJ2-5 TRBV27 TRBD2 NA TGTGCCAGCAGCGGGACTAGCGGGGATCAAGAGACCCAGTACTTC CASSGTSGDQETQYF
14 TRBJ2-2 TRBV4-3 NA NA TGCGCCAGCAGCTCGAGTTGGGTTACCGGGGAGCTGTTTTTT CASSSSWVTGELFF
15 TRBJ2-7 TRBV20-1 TRBD2 NA TGCAGTGCCTCACTAGCGGGAGGGCCCGGGTACGAGCAGTACTTC CSASLAGGPGYEQYF
14 TRBJ2-1 TRBV6-5 NA few TGTGCCAGCAGTTACTCCGGACCAGTCGGGGAGCAGTTCTTC CASSYSGPVGEQFF
14 TRBJ2-7 TRBV7-9 NA NA TGTGCCAGCAGTTTAAGTGCCGGGACTTTCGAGCAGTACTTC CASSLSAGTFEQYF
16 TRBJ2-3 TRBV11-2 TRBD1 NA TGTGCCAGCAGCTTAGAGACAGGGGGCTTCACAGATACGCAGTATTTT CASSLETGGFTDTQYF
12 TRBJ2-1 TRBV6-2/TRBV6-3 NA few TGTGCCAGCAGCTCACCCAGCTGGGGGCAGTTCTTC CASSSPSWGQFF
15 TRBJ2-5 TRBV7-9 NA NA TGTGCCAGCAGCTCCGTTAGTCAGACCGAAGAGACCCAGTACTTC CASSSVSQTEETQYF
14 TRBJ1-2 TRBV5-1 NA NA TGCGCCAGCAGCTTGGCCATGGGGGGCGATGGCTACACCTTC CASSLAMGGDGYTF